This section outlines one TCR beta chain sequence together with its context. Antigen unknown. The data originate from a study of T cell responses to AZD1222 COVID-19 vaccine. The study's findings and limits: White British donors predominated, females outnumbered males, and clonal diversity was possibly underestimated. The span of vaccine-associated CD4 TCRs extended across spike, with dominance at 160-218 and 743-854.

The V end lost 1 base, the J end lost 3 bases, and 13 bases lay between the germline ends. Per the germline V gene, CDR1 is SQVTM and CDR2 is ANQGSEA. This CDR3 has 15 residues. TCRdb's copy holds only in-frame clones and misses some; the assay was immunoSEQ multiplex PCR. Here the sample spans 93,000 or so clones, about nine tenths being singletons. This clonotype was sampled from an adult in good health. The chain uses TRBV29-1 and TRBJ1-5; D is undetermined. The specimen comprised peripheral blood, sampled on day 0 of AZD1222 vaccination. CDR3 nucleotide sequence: TGCAGCGTTGAAGTAGGAGACGGCCCCAATCAGCCCCAGCATTTT. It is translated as CSVEVGDGPNQPQHF.